The present T cell receptor (beta chain) was sequenced within a study of blood T cell repertoires in COVID-19. Study-level information: Acute-phase and convalescent COVID-19 samples originated in the United States, Italy and Spain. PBMCs, B-cell-depleted T cells, or T cells were the source of the cDNA or gDNA that made up the material.

In the original analysis: For nucleated cells, counts were estimated from reference gene primer amplification. Assay used: immunoSEQ multiplex PCR; TCRdb lists only in-frame clones, some missing. That table supplies the V and J calls and clone size; D and trimming were determined from the DNA. The sample has about 36,000 clones; about nine tenths are singletons. Trimming cost V 0 bases and J 4 bases, with 10 bases left between them. CDR1 is MGHRA and CDR2 is YSYEKL in the germline V gene. The CDR3 sequence is 15 residues long. The specimen was peripheral blood. The TCR sequence derives from a human donor in a cohort sampled during active COVID-19. The rearrangement links TRBV4-1 to TRBJ1-3; D unclear. CDR3 loop: CASSQDLYFGNTIYF. The CDR3 nucleotides read TGCGCCAGCAGCCAAGATCTTTACTTCGGAAACACCATATATTTT.